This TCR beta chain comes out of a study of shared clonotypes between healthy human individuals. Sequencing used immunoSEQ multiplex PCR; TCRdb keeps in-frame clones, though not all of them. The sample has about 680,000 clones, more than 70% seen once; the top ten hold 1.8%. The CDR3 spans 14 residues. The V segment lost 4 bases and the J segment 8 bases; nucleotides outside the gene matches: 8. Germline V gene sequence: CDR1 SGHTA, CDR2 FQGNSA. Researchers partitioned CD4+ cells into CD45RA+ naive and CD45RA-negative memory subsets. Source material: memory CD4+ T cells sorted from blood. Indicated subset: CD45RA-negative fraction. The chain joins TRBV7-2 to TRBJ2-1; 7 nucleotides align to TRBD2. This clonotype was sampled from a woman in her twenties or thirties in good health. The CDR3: CASSSGGSFHEQFF. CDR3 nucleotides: TGTGCCAGCAGCTCCGGGGGGTCCTTCCATGAGCAGTTCTTC.